This entry features one TCR beta chain sequence. The CDR3 has 15 residues. Trimming removed 6 bases from V and 3 bases from J, with 18 bases in between. Germline V lookup: CDR1 MNHEY, CDR2 SVGAGI. This sample stems from a study of blood T cell repertoires in COVID-19. Looking at the study overall: Samples came from the United States, Italy and Spain, spanning acute and convalescent COVID-19. PBMCs, B-cell-depleted T cells, or T cells provided the cDNA or gDNA that made up the material.

As handled by the study authors: Reference gene primers were amplified, and this amplification served to estimate nucleated cell counts. Assay used: immunoSEQ multiplex PCR; TCRdb lists only in-frame clones, some missing. V, J and clone size derive from that table, while D and trimming were established from the DNA sequence. The sample yields 140,000 or so clones, roughly 87% seen once. The TCR originated in a human donor in a cohort sampled during active COVID-19. The V and J genes are TRBV6-5 and TRBJ2-7, with a possible D match to TRBD2 (6 bases). The material sequenced was peripheral blood. CDR3 loop: CASRWSAEDYYEQYF. The CDR3 coding sequence is TGTGCCAGCAGGTGGTCCGCTGAGGACTACTACGAGCAGTACTTC.